Shown below are 7 T cell receptor beta chains from a single sample sequenced in a study of T cells in Graves' hyperthyroidism and ophthalmopathy. TCR beta CDR3 regions were amplified from RNA. With the HTBI primer set, the TCR CDR3 went through a first round of RT-PCR. MiXCR, applied by TCRdb to the multiplex PCR reads, yields one record per CDR3 protein. The table includes 470,000 or so distinct CDR3 sequences, around 21% detected once. Source material: blood. These receptors all stem from a man in his late teens or twenties with Graves' hyperthyroidism.

In its sample, this clonotype was seen once. Possible read error: a much larger clone is one base away. The chain employs TRBV10-3 and TRBJ2-7; D may be TRBD2 (5 bases). Germline values: CDR1 ENHRY, CDR2 SYGVKD. V lost 6 bases, J lost 1 base, and 16 bases lay in between. The CDR3 is 15 amino acids. The CDR3 nucleotides are TGTGCCATCAGCTGGACCGCGGACTTATCCTACGAGCAGTACTTC. Its protein product is CAISWTADLSYEQYF.

This chain links TRBV5-6 with TRBJ2-7; tentatively, D is TRBD1 (6 bases). Trimming took off 2 bases at V and 0 bases at J, with 9 bases between the two ends. CDR1 is SGHDT and CDR2 is YYEEEE in the germline V gene. CDR3 length equals 14 residues. CDR3 amino acids: CASSFTGNSYEQYF. CDR3 in DNA: TGTGCCAGCAGCTTCACAGGGAACTCCTACGAGCAGTACTTC.

This clonotype was observed at least ten times. This chain joins TRBV12-3 or TRBV12-4 and TRBJ1-5; D remains unclear. The CDR3 loop spans 15 amino acids. V lost 3 bases, J lost 1 base, and 10 bases lay in between. The CDR3 here is CASSFQGNSNQPQHF. The CDR3 DNA reads TGTGCCAGCAGTTTCCAAGGGAACAGCAATCAGCCCCAGCATTTT.

This clonotype was detected many times. The chain joins TRBV7-9 to TRBJ1-1; the D is unclear. The CDR3 has 17 amino acids. From germline, CDR1 is SEHNR and CDR2 FQNEAQ (reference sequence). V was shortened by 1 base and J by 1 base, with 16 bases between the two germline ends. DNA of the CDR3: TGTGCCAGCAGCTTAGAAATCACGGGGTTATGGAACACTGAAGCTTTCTTT. Its translation: CASSLEITGLWNTEAFF.

This clonotype was seen at least ten times. V and J are TRBV6-1 and TRBJ2-3, with unresolved D. This CDR3 has 15 amino acids. V was clipped by 2 bases and J by 3 bases, with 12 bases between them. CDR1 is MNHNS, CDR2 SASEGT, per germline. In DNA, the CDR3 is TGTGCCAGCAGTGAACGGCTAGAAGCTACAGATACGCAGTATTTT. It codes for CASSERLEATDTQYF.

V usage is TRBV6-1 and J usage is TRBJ1-1; 8 bases map to TRBD1. Germline assignment: CDR1 MNHNS and CDR2 SASEGT. CDR3 length: 16 residues. The V gene end was trimmed by 2 bases and the J gene end by 3 bases; junction bases not matched to a gene: 8. The CDR3 loop reads CASSEQGARRDTEAFF. For the CDR3, the DNA is TGTGCCAGCAGTGAACAGGGGGCGCGTAGGGACACTGAAGCTTTCTTT.

This clonotype was counted at least ten times. This rearrangement joins TRBV30 to TRBJ2-5; D might be TRBD2 (6 bases). The length of the CDR3 is 13 residues. CDR1 and CDR2 from the germline V gene are GTSNPN and SVGIG (reference sequence). Between the trimmed V and J ends, which lost 4 bases and 5 bases, there was a span of 14 bases. CDR3 nucleotide sequence: TGTGCCTGGAAGGTAGCGGTACACGAGACCCAGTACTTC. It translates to CAWKVAVHETQYF.